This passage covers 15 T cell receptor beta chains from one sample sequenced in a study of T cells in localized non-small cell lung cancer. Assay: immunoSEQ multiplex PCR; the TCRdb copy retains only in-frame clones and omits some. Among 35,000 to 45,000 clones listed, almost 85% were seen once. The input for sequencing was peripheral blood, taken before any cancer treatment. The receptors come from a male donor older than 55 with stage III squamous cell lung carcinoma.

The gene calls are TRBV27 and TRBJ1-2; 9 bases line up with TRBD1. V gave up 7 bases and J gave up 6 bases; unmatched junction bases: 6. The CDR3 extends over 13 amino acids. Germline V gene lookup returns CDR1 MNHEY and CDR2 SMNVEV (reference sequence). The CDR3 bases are TGTGCCAGCACCGCAGGACAGGGGAATGGCTACACCTTC. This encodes CASTAGQGNGYTF.

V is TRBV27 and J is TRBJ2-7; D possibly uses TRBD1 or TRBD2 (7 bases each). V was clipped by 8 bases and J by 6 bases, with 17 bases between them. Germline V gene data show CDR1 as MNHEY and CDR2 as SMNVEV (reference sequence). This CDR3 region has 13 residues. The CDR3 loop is CASASGGGAEQYF. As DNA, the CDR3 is TGTGCCAGCGCGTCAGGGGGGGGCGCCGAGCAGTACTTC.

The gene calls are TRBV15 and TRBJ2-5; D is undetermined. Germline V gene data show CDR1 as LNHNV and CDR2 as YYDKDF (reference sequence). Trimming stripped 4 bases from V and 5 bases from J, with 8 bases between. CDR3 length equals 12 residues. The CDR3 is CATSIRSETQYF. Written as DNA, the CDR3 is TGTGCCACCAGCATAAGGTCGGAGACCCAGTACTTC. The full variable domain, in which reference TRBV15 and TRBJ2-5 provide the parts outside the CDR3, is DAMVIQNPRYQVTQFGKPVTLSCSQTLNHNVMYWYQQKSSQAPKLLFHYYDKDFNNEADTPDNFQSRRPNTSFCFLDIRSPGLGDTAMYLCATSIRSETQYFGPGTRLLVL.

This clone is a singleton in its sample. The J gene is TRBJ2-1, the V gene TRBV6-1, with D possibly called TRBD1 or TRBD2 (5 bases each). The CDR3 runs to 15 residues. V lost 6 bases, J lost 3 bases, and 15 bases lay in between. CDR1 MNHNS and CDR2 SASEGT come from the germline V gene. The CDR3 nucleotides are TGTGCCAGCAGGGTCAGGGACGGGGTCTACAATGAGCAGTTCTTC. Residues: CASRVRDGVYNEQFF.

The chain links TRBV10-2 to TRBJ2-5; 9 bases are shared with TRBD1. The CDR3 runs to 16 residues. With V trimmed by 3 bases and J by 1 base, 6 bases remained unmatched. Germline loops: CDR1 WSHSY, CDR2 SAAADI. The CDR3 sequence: CASSEGGQGLQETQYF. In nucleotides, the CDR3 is TGCGCCAGCAGTGAAGGGGGACAGGGCCTCCAAGAGACCCAGTACTTC.

CDR3 region: CASSLLGDTSYEQYF. Written as DNA, the CDR3 is TGTGCCAGCAGCTTATTGGGGGACACTTCCTACGAGCAGTACTTC. The chain is built from TRBV11-2 and TRBJ2-7, with D maybe TRBD1 (6 bases). Between the trimmed V and J ends, which lost 2 bases and 1 base, there was a span of 12 bases. This CDR3 has 15 amino acids. Germline lookup yields CDR1 SGHAT and CDR2 FQNNGV.

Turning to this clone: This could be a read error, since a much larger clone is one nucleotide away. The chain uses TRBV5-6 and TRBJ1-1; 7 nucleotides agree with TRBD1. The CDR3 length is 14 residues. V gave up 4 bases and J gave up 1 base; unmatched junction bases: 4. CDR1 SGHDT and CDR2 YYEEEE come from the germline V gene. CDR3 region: CASSHGTANTEAFF. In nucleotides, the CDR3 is TGTGCCAGCAGCCACGGGACAGCGAACACTGAAGCTTTCTTT.

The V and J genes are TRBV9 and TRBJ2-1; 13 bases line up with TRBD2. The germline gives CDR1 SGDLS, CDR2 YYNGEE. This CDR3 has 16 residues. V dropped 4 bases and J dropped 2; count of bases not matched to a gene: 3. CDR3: CASSPLAGGPYNEQFF. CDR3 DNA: TGTGCCAGCAGCCCACTAGCGGGGGGGCCCTACAATGAGCAGTTCTTC.

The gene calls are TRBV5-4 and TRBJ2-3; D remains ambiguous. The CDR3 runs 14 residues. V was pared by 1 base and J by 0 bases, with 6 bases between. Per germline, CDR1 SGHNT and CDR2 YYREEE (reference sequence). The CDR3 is CASSLMGSTDTQYF. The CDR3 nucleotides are TGTGCCAGCAGCTTGATGGGAAGCACAGATACGCAGTATTTT.

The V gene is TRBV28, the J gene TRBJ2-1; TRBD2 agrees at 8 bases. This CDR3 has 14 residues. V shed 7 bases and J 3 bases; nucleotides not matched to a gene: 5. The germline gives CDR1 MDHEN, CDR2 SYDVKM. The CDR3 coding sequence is TGTGCCAGCATCCCAGCGGGGGTCTACAATGAGCAGTTCTTC. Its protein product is CASIPAGVYNEQFF.

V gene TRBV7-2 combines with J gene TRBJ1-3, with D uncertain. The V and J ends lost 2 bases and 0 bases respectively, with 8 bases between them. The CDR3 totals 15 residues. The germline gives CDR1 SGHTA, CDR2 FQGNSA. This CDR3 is CASSLRLNSGNTIYF. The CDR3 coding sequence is TGTGCCAGCAGCTTACGGCTGAACTCTGGAAACACCATATATTTT.

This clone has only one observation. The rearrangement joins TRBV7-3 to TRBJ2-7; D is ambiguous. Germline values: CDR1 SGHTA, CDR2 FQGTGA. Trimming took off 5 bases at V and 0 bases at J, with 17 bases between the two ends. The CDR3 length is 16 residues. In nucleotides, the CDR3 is TGTGCCAGCAGCCCGACGGCAGGTCGTAGCTCCTACGAGCAGTACTTC. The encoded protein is CASSPTAGRSSYEQYF.

This CDR3 is CASSYEGLPYNEQFF. The CDR3 DNA is TGTGCCAGCAGTTACGAAGGATTGCCCTACAATGAGCAGTTCTTC. This chain connects TRBV6-5 to TRBJ2-1; D is uncertain. There are 15 residues in the CDR3. Germline-derived CDR1 and CDR2 are MNHEY and SVGAGI. V dropped 2 bases and J dropped 2 bases, with 10 bases sitting between them.

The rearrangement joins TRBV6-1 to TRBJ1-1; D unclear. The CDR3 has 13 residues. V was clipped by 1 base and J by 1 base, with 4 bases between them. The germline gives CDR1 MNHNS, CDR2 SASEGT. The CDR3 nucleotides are TGTGCCAGCAGTGAAGTAGGGAACACTGAAGCTTTCTTT. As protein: CASSEVGNTEAFF.

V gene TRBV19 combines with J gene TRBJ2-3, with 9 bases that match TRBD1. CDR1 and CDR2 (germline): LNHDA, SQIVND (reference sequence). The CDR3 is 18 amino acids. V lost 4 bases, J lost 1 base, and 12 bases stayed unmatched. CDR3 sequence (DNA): TGTGCCAGTAGTAACGGGGGTAGGACAGGGGCCCGCACAGATACGCAGTATTTT. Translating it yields CASSNGGRTGARTDTQYF.